The T cell receptor (gamma chain) under discussion was sequenced for a study of Vδ1+ human thymocytes (dated by TCRdb to 2016 to 2018). In the study overall: The study characterised mRNA-level TRG and TRD CDR3 repertoires of highly purified Vdelta1+ thymocytes from young children as a data resource. The multiplex-based CDR3 amplicon strategy had previously been validated against 5'RACE-based CDR3 amplicon generation methods.

RNA was extracted with the RNeasy mini kit and reverse transcribed using Superscript III. Multiplex PCR was used to generate CDR3 amplicons, with pooled V-gene forward primers and a constant-region reverse primer carrying Illumina adaptor overhangs. After gel purification, the amplicons were indexed with Nextera index primers during 7 to 9 additional PCR cycles and then purified using AMPure XP beads. Sequencing of the libraries was done on an Illumina MiSeq using paired-end 250 bp reads, dual indexing and a roughly 20% PhiX spike-in. Regarding the original processing steps: FastQC was used to check read quality, and ea-utils fastq-join was used to merge TRG read pairs. IMGT/HighV-QUEST was used to annotate sequences, retaining only productive sequences with an unambiguous V-gene assignment, and each clonotype was defined by an identical CDR3 sequence. For downstream analysis, the tools were VDJtools 1.1.1, tcR 2.2.3, Treemap and vegan Shannon diversity in R 3.4.4. After TCRdb called clones again from the public reads with CATT, rows with identical DNA were merged. For this entry, the V and J calls and clone size follow TCRdb and not the study's own pipeline. The sample has about 36,000 gamma-chain clones on record, 20% to 25% of them singletons. In total, the top ten clones hold under 2% of the sample.

Thymic samples were depleted of alphabeta T cells, then CD3+ TCRVdelta1+ TCRVdelta2- thymocytes were FACS-sorted. The purity of the sorted Vdelta1+ thymocytes was between roughly 97% and 99.6%. The thymic specimens were obtained from roughly 8 paediatric patients who were undergoing corrective cardiac surgery and ranged in age from about 5 days to 16 months. After the thymic tissue was dispersed, mononuclear cells were isolated using a Histopaque-1077 density gradient. Staining used anti-TCRVdelta1 clone TS8.2, anti-TCRVdelta2 clone B6, anti-CD3 clone HIT3a and anti-TCRalphabeta clone IP26 antibodies. Overall results and qualifications from the work: The use of highly purified populations and single-cell validation was advised by the authors, since misinterpretation of bulk repertoire data could be caused by unexpected Vdelta2 sequences. No clustering by age or sex was observed, so analyses did not stratify donors by these variables. In contrast to oligoclonal peripheral blood repertoires, thymic TRG and TRD repertoires appeared to be highly polyclonal with Gaussian CDR3 length distributions. Many TRG clonotypes were shared between donors (up to about 6.9x10^3), whereas TRD repertoires were essentially private (max roughly 120 shared). Despite high sort purity, approximately 19% of thymic TRD sequences were Vdelta2 (and few Vdelta3), unlike peripheral blood Vdelta1+ controls.

The germline V gene sets CDR1 to EGSNGY and CDR2 to YDSYNSKV. The CDR3 runs 10 amino acids, cysteine and phenylalanine included. Only the CDR3 region is kept as DNA, spanning 30 bases read in frame from base 1. As concerns this clone: Its antigen target is currently unknown. One end of the junction fails to match germline, which may point to a read error.

Recombination connected TRGV2 to TRGJ1 or TRGJ2. Source material: Vdelta1+ gamma-delta thymocytes from the thymus. The label giving this sample's cell subset or site can be read as: FACS-sorted CD3+ TCRalphabeta- TCRVdelta1+ TCRVdelta2- thymocytes. The sequence derives from a girl less than two years old who had congenital heart surgery. CDR3 reads: CATWDGYLVF. The DNA sequence is given as TGTGCCACCTGGGACGGCTATCTGGTCTTT.